This T cell receptor (beta chain) was captured by sequencing in a study of blood T cell repertoires in COVID-19. Study-level background: Italy, Spain and the United States were the sources of the convalescent and acute COVID-19 samples.

Membership in each cohort depended on participant-reported clinical history. Method: immunoSEQ multiplex PCR; TCRdb's copy keeps in-frame clones and lacks some. The sample holds about 300,000 clones; around 86% are singletons and the top ten take about 9.4%. The sequence derives from a young woman who had recovered from COVID-19. Sample: PBMCs or T cells enriched from blood (not recorded which).

The DNA for the CDR3 is TGTGCCAGTAGTATAGAGGCAGGGTCTGAAGCTTTCTTT. Protein product: CASSIEAGSEAFF. J is TRBJ1-1 and V is TRBV19; tentatively, D is TRBD1 (5 bases). V gave up 0 bases and J gave up 6 bases, with 8 bases separating them. This CDR3 region has 13 residues. CDR1 is LNHDA, CDR2 SQIVND, per germline (reference sequence).